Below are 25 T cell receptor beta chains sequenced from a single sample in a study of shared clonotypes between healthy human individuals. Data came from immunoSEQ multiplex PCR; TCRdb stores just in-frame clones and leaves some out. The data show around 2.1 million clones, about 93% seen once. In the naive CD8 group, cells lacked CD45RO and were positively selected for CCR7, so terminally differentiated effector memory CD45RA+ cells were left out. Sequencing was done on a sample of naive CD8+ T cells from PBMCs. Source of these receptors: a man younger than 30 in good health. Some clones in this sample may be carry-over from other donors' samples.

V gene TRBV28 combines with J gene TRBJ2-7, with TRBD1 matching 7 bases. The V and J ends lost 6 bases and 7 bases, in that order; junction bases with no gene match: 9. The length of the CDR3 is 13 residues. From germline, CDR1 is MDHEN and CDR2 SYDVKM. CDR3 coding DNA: TGTGCCAGCAGATCCCTAACAGGGGCTGAGCAGTACTTC. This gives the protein CASRSLTGAEQYF.

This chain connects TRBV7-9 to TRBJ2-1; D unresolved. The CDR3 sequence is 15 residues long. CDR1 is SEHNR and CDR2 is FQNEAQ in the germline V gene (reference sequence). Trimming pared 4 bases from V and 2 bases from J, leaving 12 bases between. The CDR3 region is CASSSRLLAYNEQFF. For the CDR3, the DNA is TGTGCCAGCAGCTCTCGACTCCTCGCCTACAATGAGCAGTTCTTC.

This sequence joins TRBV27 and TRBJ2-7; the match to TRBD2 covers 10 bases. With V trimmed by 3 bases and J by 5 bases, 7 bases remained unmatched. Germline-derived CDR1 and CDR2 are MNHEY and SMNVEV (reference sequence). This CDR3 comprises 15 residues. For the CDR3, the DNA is TGTGCCAGCAGTTTGGCTAGCGGGAGTCTCCACGAGCAGTACTTC. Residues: CASSLASGSLHEQYF.

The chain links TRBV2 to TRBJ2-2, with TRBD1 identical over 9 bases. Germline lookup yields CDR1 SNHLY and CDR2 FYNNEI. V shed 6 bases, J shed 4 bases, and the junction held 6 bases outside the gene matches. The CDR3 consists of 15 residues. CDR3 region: CASRANRGLTGELFF. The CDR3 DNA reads TGTGCCAGCAGGGCTAACAGGGGGCTCACCGGGGAGCTGTTTTTT.

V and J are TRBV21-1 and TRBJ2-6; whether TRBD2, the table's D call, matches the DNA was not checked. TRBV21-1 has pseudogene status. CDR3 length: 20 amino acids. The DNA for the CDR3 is TGTGCCAGCAGCAAAGTTCCATCGGCGGGAGTTAGCTCTGGGGCCAACGTCCTGACTTTC. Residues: CASSKVPSAGVSSGANVLTF.

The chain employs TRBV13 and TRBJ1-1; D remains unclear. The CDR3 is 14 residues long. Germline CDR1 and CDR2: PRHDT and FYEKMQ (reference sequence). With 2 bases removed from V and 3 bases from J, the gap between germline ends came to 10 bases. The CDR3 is CASSLRSGYTEAFF. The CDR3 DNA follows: TGTGCCAGCAGCTTACGGTCCGGATACACTGAAGCTTTCTTT.

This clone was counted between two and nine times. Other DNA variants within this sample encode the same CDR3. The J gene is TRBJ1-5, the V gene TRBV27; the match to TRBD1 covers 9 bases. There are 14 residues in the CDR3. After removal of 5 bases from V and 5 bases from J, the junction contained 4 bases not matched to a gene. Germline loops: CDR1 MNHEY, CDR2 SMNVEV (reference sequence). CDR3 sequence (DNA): TGTGCCAGCAGTCCACGGACAGGGGATCAGCCCCAGCATTTT. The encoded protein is CASSPRTGDQPQHF.

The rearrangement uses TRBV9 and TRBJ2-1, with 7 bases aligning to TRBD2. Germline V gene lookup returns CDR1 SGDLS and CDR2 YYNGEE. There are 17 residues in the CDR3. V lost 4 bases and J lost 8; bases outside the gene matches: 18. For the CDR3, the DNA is TGTGCCAGCAGCTCCGGGAGCGGGATAGATAGCGGCTATGAGCAGTTCTTC. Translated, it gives CASSSGSGIDSGYEQFF.

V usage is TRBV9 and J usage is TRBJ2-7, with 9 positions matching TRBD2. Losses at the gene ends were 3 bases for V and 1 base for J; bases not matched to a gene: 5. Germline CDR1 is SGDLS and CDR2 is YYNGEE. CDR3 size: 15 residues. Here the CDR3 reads CASSAAAGGSYEQYF. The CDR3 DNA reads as TGTGCCAGCAGCGCCGCAGCGGGAGGATCCTACGAGCAGTACTTC.

DNA for the CDR3: TGTGCCAGCAGTTACGGACCTTACCGAGAAACAGATACGCAGTATTTT. This encodes CASSYGPYRETDTQYF. V usage is TRBV6-5 and J usage is TRBJ2-3; D uncertain. The CDR3 has 16 residues. The V end lost 2 bases, the J end lost 3 bases, and 15 bases lay between the germline ends. Germline lookup yields CDR1 MNHEY and CDR2 SVGAGI.

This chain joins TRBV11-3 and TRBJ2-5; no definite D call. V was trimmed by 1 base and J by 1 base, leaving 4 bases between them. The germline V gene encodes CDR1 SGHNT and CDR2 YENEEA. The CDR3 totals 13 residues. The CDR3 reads CASSLGSQETQYF. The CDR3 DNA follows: TGTGCCAGCAGCTTAGGCAGCCAAGAGACCCAGTACTTC.

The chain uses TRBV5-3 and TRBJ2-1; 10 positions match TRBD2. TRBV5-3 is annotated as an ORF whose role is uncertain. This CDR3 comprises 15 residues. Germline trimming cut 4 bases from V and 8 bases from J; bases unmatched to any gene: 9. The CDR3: CARSHSGGSRDEQFF. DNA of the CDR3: TGTGCCAGAAGCCATAGCGGGGGGAGCCGGGATGAGCAGTTCTTC.

The CDR3 nucleotides read TGTGCCAGTAGTTTACAGGGCCTCGTGACTGAAGCTTTCTTT. Its translation: CASSLQGLVTEAFF. The rearrangement links TRBV19 to TRBJ1-1; tentatively, D is TRBD1 (6 bases). Between the trimmed V and J ends, which lost 5 bases and 5 bases, there was a span of 15 bases. The CDR3 covers 14 residues. CDR1 and CDR2 (germline): LNHDA, SQIVND (reference sequence).

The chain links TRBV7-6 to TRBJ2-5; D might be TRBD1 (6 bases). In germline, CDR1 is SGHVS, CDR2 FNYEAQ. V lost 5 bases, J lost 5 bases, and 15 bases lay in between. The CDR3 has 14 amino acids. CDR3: CASSDTGFGETQYF. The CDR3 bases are TGTGCCAGCAGCGACACAGGGTTTGGGGAGACCCAGTACTTC.

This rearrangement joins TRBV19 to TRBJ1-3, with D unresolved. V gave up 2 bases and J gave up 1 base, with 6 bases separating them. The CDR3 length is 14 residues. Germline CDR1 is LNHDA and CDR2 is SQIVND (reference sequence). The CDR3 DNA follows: TGTGCCAGTAGTATATCTGGATCTGGAAACACCATATATTTT. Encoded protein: CASSISGSGNTIYF. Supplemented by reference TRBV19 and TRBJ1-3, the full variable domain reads DGGITQSPKYLFRKEGQNVTLSCEQNLNHDAMYWYRQDPGQGLRLIYYSQIVNDFQKGDIAEGYSVSREKKESFPLTVTSAQKNPTAFYLCASSISGSGNTIYFGEGSWLTVV.

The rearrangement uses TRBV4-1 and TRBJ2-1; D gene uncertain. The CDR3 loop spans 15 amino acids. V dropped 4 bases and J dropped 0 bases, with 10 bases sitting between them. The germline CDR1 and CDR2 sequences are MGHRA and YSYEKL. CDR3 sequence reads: CASSPTIGSYNEQFF. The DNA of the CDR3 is TGCGCCAGCAGCCCCACCATCGGCTCCTACAATGAGCAGTTCTTC.

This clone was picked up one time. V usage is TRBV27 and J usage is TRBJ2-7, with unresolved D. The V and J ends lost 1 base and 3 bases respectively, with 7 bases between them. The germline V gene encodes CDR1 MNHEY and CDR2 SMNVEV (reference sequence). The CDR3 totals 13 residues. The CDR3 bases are TGTGCCAGCAGTTTATTGCAAGACTACGAGCAGTACTTC. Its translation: CASSLLQDYEQYF.

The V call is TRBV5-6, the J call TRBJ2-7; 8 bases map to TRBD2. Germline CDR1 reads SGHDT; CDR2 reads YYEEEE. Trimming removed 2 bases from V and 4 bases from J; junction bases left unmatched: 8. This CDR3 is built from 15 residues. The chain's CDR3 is CASSFGAGGGYEQYF. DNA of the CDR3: TGTGCCAGCAGCTTTGGGGCGGGAGGTGGTTACGAGCAGTACTTC.

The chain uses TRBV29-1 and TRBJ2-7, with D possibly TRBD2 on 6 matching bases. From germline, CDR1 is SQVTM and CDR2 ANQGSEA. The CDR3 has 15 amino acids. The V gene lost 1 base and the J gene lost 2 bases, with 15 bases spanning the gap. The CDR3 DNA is TGCAGCGTTGAAGGGGTAGCGGAGACCCCCTACGAGCAGTACTTC. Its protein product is CSVEGVAETPYEQYF.

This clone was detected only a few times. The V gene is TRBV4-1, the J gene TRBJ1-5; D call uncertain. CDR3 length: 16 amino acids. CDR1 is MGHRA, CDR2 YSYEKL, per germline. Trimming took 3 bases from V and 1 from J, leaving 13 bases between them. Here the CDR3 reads CASSHPRGQSNQPQHF. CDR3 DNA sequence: TGCGCCAGCAGCCATCCCCGAGGGCAGAGCAATCAGCCCCAGCATTTT.

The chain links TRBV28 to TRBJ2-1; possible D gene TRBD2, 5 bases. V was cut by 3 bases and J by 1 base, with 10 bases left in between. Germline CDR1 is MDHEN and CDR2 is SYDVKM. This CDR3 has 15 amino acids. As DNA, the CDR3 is TGTGCCAGCAGTTTGACGCGGGTTTCCTACAATGAGCAGTTCTTC. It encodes CASSLTRVSYNEQFF. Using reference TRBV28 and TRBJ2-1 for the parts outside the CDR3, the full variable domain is DVKVTQSSRYLVKRTGEKVFLECVQDMDHENMFWYRQDPGLGLRLIYFSYDVKMKEKGDIPEGYSVSREKKERFSLILESASTNQTSMYLCASSLTRVSYNEQFFGPGTRLTVL.

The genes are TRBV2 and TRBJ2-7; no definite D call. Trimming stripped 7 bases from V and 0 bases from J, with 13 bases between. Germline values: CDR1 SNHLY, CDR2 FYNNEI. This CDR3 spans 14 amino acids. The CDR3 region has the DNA TGTGCCAGCATTTTTCAGTTACCCTCCTACGAGCAGTACTTC. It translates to CASIFQLPSYEQYF.

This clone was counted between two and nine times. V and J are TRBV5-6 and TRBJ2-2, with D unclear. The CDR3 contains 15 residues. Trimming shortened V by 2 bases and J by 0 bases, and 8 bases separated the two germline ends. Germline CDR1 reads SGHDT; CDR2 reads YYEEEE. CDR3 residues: CASSFITANTGELFF. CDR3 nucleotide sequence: TGTGCCAGCAGCTTTATTACTGCGAACACCGGGGAGCTGTTTTTT.

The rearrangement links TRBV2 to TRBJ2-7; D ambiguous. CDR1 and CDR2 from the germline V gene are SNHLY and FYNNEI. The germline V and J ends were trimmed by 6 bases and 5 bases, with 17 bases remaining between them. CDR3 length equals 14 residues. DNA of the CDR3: TGTGCCAGCAGATCCCGGGCCACCCAGCACGAGCAGTACTTC. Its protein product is CASRSRATQHEQYF. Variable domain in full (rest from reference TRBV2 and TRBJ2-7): EPEVTQTPSHQVTQMGQEVILRCVPISNHLYFYWYRQILGQKVEFLVSFYNNEISEKSEIFDDQFSVERPDGSNFTLKIRSTKLEDSAMYFCASRSRATQHEQYFGPGTRLTVT.

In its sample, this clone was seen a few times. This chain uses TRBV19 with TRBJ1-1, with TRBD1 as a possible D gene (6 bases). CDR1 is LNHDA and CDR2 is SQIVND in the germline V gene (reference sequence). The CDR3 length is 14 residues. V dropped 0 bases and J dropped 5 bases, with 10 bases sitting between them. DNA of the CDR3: TGTGCCAGTAGTATAGAACAGGGTAGGACTGAAGCTTTCTTT. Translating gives CASSIEQGRTEAFF.